Below, 28 T cell receptor beta chains from the same sample are listed, as sequenced in a study of T cells expressing NK-cell markers. TCRdb reprocessed the 5' RACE reads and stores each CDR3 protein as one record, lacking DNA. Across 350,000 to 500,000 distinct CDR3 sequences, the top ten clones capture 6% to 9.5% of the sample. The material sequenced was blood T cells: a sorted CD56 or NKG2C T cell subset, CD4+ or CD8+ T cells, or bulk PBMC T cells (not recorded which). Source of these receptors: a woman between 18 and 75 years old in good health.

This chain uses TRBV25-1 with TRBJ2-7. This CDR3 region has 13 residues. Germline assignment: CDR1 MGHDK and CDR2 SYGVNS. The CDR3 sequence is CASRDSNSYEQYF.

The chain carries TRBV28 and TRBJ1-4; TCRdb outputs TRBD1, but without DNA this stays unchecked. Germline assignment: CDR1 MDHEN and CDR2 SYDVKM. The CDR3 length is 14 residues. The chain's CDR3 is CASSFGGPSEKLFF.

V is TRBV6-1 and J is TRBJ2-2. There are 17 residues in the CDR3. From germline, CDR1 is MNHNS and CDR2 SASEGT. This CDR3 is CASSEWDVTLNTGELFF.

The rearrangement uses TRBV5-1 and TRBJ1-1; TCRdb reports TRBD1, a call that lacks DNA to check it against. Germline V gene data show CDR1 as SGHRS and CDR2 as YFSETQ. The CDR3 length is 14 residues. The CDR3 sequence is CASSPRAGDTEAFF.

The chain combines TRBV15 with TRBJ1-2; absent DNA, TCRdb's TRBD1 call cannot be checked. CDR3 size: 13 residues. Germline loops: CDR1 LNHNV, CDR2 YYDKDF (reference sequence). CDR3 residues: CATSRDRGYGYTF.

The chain carries TRBV14 and TRBJ1-4; TCRdb's D call, TRBD1, is unchecked because there is no DNA. This CDR3 is built from 15 residues. Germline V gene data show CDR1 as SGHDN and CDR2 as FVKESK. The CDR3 region is CASSHQGTGNEKLFF. Full variable domain (missing parts from reference TRBV14 and TRBJ1-4): EAGVTQFPSHSVIEKGQTVTLRCDPISGHDNLYWYRRVMGKEIKFLLHFVKESKQDESGMPNNRFLAERTGGTYSTLKVQPAELEDSGVYFCASSHQGTGNEKLFFGSGTQLSVL.

The J gene is TRBJ2-1, the V gene TRBV2; without DNA, the TCRdb call of TRBD2 cannot be checked. The CDR3 contains 15 residues. Germline V lookup: CDR1 SNHLY, CDR2 FYNNEI. CDR3 sequence: CASSDVGTSRNEQFF.

The chain combines TRBV11-2 with TRBJ2-3; the D gene TCRdb calls, TRBD2, cannot be checked with no DNA. This CDR3 contains 13 residues. Germline assignment: CDR1 SGHAT and CDR2 FQNNGV. The chain's CDR3 is CASGRGGIDTQYF.

The chain uses TRBV7-2 and TRBJ2-1. CDR3 length equals 16 residues. Germline lookup yields CDR1 SGHTA and CDR2 FQGNSA. The CDR3 reads CASSLAGVVSYNEQFF. The full variable domain, in which reference TRBV7-2 and TRBJ2-1 provide the parts outside the CDR3, is GAGVSQSPSNKVTEKGKDVELRCDPISGHTALYWYRQSLGQGLEFLIYFQGNSAPDKSGLPSDRFSAERTGGSVSTLTIQRTQQEDSAVYLCASSLAGVVSYNEQFFGPGTRLTVL.

The chain recombines TRBV18 with TRBJ2-5; TCRdb gives TRBD1 as the D gene, but with no DNA this cannot be confirmed. CDR1 is KGHSH and CDR2 is LQKENI in the germline V gene. The CDR3 length is 15 residues. CDR3 loop: CASSPPKRTGETQYF.

The chain has TRBV7-9 and TRBJ2-5; TCRdb's D gene call, TRBD1, goes unchecked for lack of DNA. This CDR3 comprises 15 residues. Germline lookup yields CDR1 SEHNR and CDR2 FQNEAQ (reference sequence). CDR3 sequence reads: CASSFRPTQGETQYF. The complete variable domain, with remaining parts taken from reference TRBV7-9 and TRBJ2-5, reads DTGVSQNPRHKITKRGQNVTFRCDPISEHNRLYWYRQTLGQGPEFLTYFQNEAQLEKSRLLSDRFSAERPKGSFSTLEIQRTEQGDSAMYLCASSFRPTQGETQYFGPGTRLLVL.

The J gene is TRBJ2-2, the V gene TRBV4-3; TCRdb reports TRBD1, a call that lacks DNA to check it against. The CDR3 totals 14 residues. Germline V gene data show CDR1 as LGHNA and CDR2 as YSLEER. CDR3 region: CASSQHRVPGELFF.

The rearrangement uses TRBV20-1 and TRBJ1-5. The CDR3 sequence is 13 residues long. Germline loops: CDR1 DFQATT, CDR2 SNEGSKA (reference sequence). CDR3: CSARDKGTVPQHF.

V usage is TRBV11-1 and J usage is TRBJ2-1; the D gene TCRdb calls, TRBD2, cannot be checked with no DNA. The germline V gene has CDR1 SGHAT and CDR2 FQDESV (reference sequence). The CDR3 extends over 18 amino acids. CDR3 region: CASSFGEFSGPSYNEQFF.

The V call is TRBV6-2 or TRBV6-3, the J call TRBJ1-2; TCRdb's assignment of TRBD1 cannot be checked, as there is no DNA. This CDR3 spans 13 amino acids. From germline, CDR1 is MNHEY and CDR2 SVGEGT. The CDR3 loop reads CASSLSSNYGYTF.

This chain connects TRBV7-2 to TRBJ2-1; TCRdb lists TRBD1, though no DNA is available to test this call. From germline, CDR1 is SGHTA and CDR2 FQGNSA. The CDR3 consists of 15 residues. CDR3 in amino acids: CASSFPGQGSDEQFF.

The V call is TRBV10-3, the J call TRBJ1-1; without DNA, the TCRdb call of TRBD1 cannot be checked. Germline CDR1 is ENHRY and CDR2 is SYGVKD. The CDR3 loop spans 16 amino acids. The CDR3 region is CAISDGGSPLSTEAFF.

The J gene is TRBJ2-1, the V gene TRBV3-1; checking the TCRdb D call of TRBD2 is not possible without DNA. There are 16 residues in the CDR3. Germline CDR1 and CDR2: LGHDT and YNNKEL (reference sequence). CDR3 loop: CASSSRYTGAGNEQFF.

J is TRBJ2-1 and V is TRBV12-3 or TRBV12-4; there is no DNA to check the TCRdb D call of TRBD1. The length of the CDR3 is 14 residues. The CDR3 region is CASSFAGGGDEQFF.

V and J are TRBV27 and TRBJ2-2; TCRdb selects TRBD1, and the lack of DNA leaves this call unchecked. This CDR3 spans 15 amino acids. Germline V gives CDR1 MNHEY, CDR2 SMNVEV (reference sequence). The CDR3 loop is CASSRGDSSTGELFF.

V is TRBV5-4 and J is TRBJ2-3; the TCRdb call, TRBD2, lacks DNA for checking. Germline V lookup: CDR1 SGHNT, CDR2 YYREEE (reference sequence). The CDR3 extends over 16 amino acids. CDR3 residues: CASSLGGVQDADTQYF.

The chain joins TRBV4-3 to TRBJ2-1; TCRdb gives TRBD2 as the D gene, but with no DNA this cannot be confirmed. This CDR3 region has 14 residues. The germline CDR1 and CDR2 sequences are LGHNA and YSLEER. The CDR3 sequence: CASSQEGASEKQFF.

The V call is TRBV20-1, the J call TRBJ2-5; TCRdb reports TRBD2, a call that lacks DNA to check it against. The CDR3 spans 14 residues. In germline, CDR1 is DFQATT, CDR2 SNEGSKA (reference sequence). The chain's CDR3 is CSASPTSGEKTQYF.

The V call is TRBV7-2, the J call TRBJ2-1; TCRdb names TRBD2, which stays unverified in the absence of DNA. The CDR3 has 13 residues. Germline CDR1 is SGHTA and CDR2 is FQGNSA. The CDR3 is CASSPGGLSEQFF.

The chain carries TRBV28 and TRBJ2-7. Germline CDR1 MDHEN, CDR2 SYDVKM. The CDR3 extends over 11 amino acids. The CDR3 sequence: CASRNNYEQYF.

The chain has TRBV12-3 or TRBV12-4 and TRBJ2-2; the D gene TCRdb calls, TRBD2, cannot be checked with no DNA. The CDR3 consists of 15 residues. CDR3 loop: CASSLVAGVAGELFF.

The chain employs TRBV7-6 and TRBJ1-2; TCRdb returns TRBD1, unconfirmable since there is no DNA. CDR1 is SGHVS, CDR2 FNYEAQ, per germline. The CDR3 extends over 15 amino acids. CDR3 sequence reads: CASSLGAGGDYGYTF.

The chain uses TRBV20-1 and TRBJ2-6. Germline CDR1 and CDR2: DFQATT and SNEGSKA (reference sequence). The CDR3 loop spans 14 amino acids. CDR3 protein: CSATSGSGANVLTF.